The sequence of this TCR beta chain was determined in a study of blood T cells in healthy people across ages. The people who gave samples were healthy Caucasians from Russia, aged roughly 6 to 90. There are 15 residues in the CDR3. V lost 0 bases to trimming and J lost 0 bases, with 8 bases between them. Germline V gene lookup returns CDR1 SGHTA and CDR2 FQGNSA. Combining a sample-barcoded 5' primer with a J-beta primer mix, a second PCR ran for 7 to 11 cycles. TCRdb used MiXCR to reprocess the 5' RACE reads, holding one entry per CDR3 protein. The table has about 1.5 million distinct CDR3 sequences, roughly two fifths seen once; the top ten hold just over 4%.

This chain connects TRBV7-2 to TRBJ1-1, with D unclear. The receptor comes from a woman in her late teens or twenties in good health. Sequences were obtained from blood. The CDR3 DNA is TGTGCCAGCAGCTTAGCGAGGGCCTTGAACACTGAAGCTTTCTTT. This gives the protein CASSLARALNTEAFF.